This passage covers 31 T cell receptor beta chains from one sample sequenced in a study of blood T cell repertoires in COVID-19. Generated by immunoSEQ multiplex PCR, the TCRdb table keeps only in-frame clones and is missing some. This sample has 90,000 or so clones, with 80% to 90% found just once. The material sequenced was peripheral blood. These TCRs come from a man older than 75 with active or convalescent COVID-19.

This clone occurred a few times. This sequence joins TRBV28 and TRBJ1-6, with a possible D match to TRBD1 (6 bases). Trimming removed 5 bases at V and 11 bases at J, with 19 bases between. This CDR3 has 15 residues. Germline lookup yields CDR1 MDHEN and CDR2 SYDVKM. For the CDR3, the DNA is TGTGCCAGCAGTCCCGTCGACAGGCCCGGGGCACCCCTCCACTTT. Protein sequence: CASSPVDRPGAPLHF.

The chain is built from TRBV18 and TRBJ1-1; 7 bases agree with TRBD1. This CDR3 is built from 24 residues. Germline CDR1 is KGHSH and CDR2 is LQKENI. Trimming at V came to 3 bases and at J to 3 bases, leaving 34 bases not matched to a gene. The CDR3 nucleotides read TGTGCCAGCTCACCCCGAAGCCTTTGGGTCTCGGGGAGAACAGGGGAAAGAGGGTACACTGAAGCTTTCTTT. This gives the protein CASSPRSLWVSGRTGERGYTEAFF.

The chain joins TRBV28 to TRBJ1-2; the match to TRBD1 covers 7 bases. This CDR3 is 18 amino acids long. CDR1 is MDHEN, CDR2 SYDVKM, per germline. V trimming: 5 bases; J trimming: 5 bases; junction bases outside the gene matches: 20. CDR3 DNA: TGTGCCAGCAGTCTCCCAGGGGGACGGACCCTCGAACGTTATGGCTACACCTTC. Protein: CASSLPGGRTLERYGYTF.

This chain joins TRBV18 and TRBJ2-3; 9 bases are a match to TRBD2. J was trimmed by 5 bases and V by 2 bases; bases with no gene match: 5. From germline, CDR1 is KGHSH and CDR2 LQKENI. The CDR3 runs to 15 residues. CDR3 amino acids: CASSPASGIRDTQYF. As DNA, the CDR3 is TGTGCCAGCTCACCAGCTAGCGGGATTAGAGATACGCAGTATTTT.

V is TRBV12-5 and J is TRBJ2-1; D unclear. The V end lost 2 bases, the J end lost 0 bases, and 8 bases lay between the germline ends. The CDR3 is 15 amino acids. The germline CDR1 and CDR2 sequences are LGHNT and FRNRAP. The CDR3 DNA sequence: TGTGCTAGTGGTTTGTCAGGTCGCTCCTACAATGAGCAGTTCTTC. This encodes CASGLSGRSYNEQFF.

The gene calls are TRBV2 and TRBJ1-5; D unclear. Germline V lookup: CDR1 SNHLY, CDR2 FYNNEI. V was trimmed by 2 bases and J by 7 bases, leaving 15 bases between them. The CDR3 sequence is 15 residues long. CDR3 nucleotides: TGTGCCAGCAGTGAAAACGTACTCCCGCTCCAGCCCCAGCATTTT. Translating gives CASSENVLPLQPQHF.

The chain carries TRBV19 and TRBJ2-1; TRBD2 aligns across 7 bases. With 0 bases clipped from V and 10 bases from J, the junction kept 15 bases outside the gene matches. The germline V gene has CDR1 LNHDA and CDR2 SQIVND (reference sequence). The CDR3 is 17 amino acids. This chain's CDR3 is CASSIDLATSWEPEQFF. The CDR3 DNA sequence: TGTGCCAGTAGTATAGATCTCGCGACTAGCTGGGAACCGGAGCAGTTCTTC.

The chain combines TRBV4-2 with TRBJ2-3; D not certain. Germline V gene sequence: CDR1 LGHNA, CDR2 YNFKEQ. The CDR3 extends over 12 amino acids. V was cut by 1 base and J by 6 bases, with 5 bases left in between. The CDR3 bases are TGTGCCAGCAGCCAAGTTTCGGATACGCAGTATTTT. Its protein is CASSQVSDTQYF.

This rearrangement joins TRBV5-6 to TRBJ2-1; 12 bases map to TRBD2. Germline V gene sequence: CDR1 SGHDT, CDR2 YYEEEE. This CDR3 comprises 17 residues. The V and J ends lost 0 bases and 6 bases, in that order; junction bases with no gene match: 7. CDR3 region: CASSLGLAGDFRNEQFF. For the CDR3, the DNA is TGTGCCAGCAGCTTGGGACTAGCGGGAGACTTCCGCAATGAGCAGTTCTTC. Variable domain in full (rest from reference TRBV5-6 and TRBJ2-1): DAGVTQSPTHLIKTRGQQVTLRCSPKSGHDTVSWYQQALGQGPQFIFQYYEEEERQRGNFPDRFSGHQFPNYSSELNVNALLLGDSALYLCASSLGLAGDFRNEQFFGPGTRLTVL.

V usage is TRBV20-1 and J usage is TRBJ2-7, with D tentatively TRBD2 (5 bases). The V gene lost 6 bases and the J gene lost 2 bases, with 8 bases spanning the gap. CDR1 is DFQATT and CDR2 is SNEGSKA in the germline V gene (reference sequence). This CDR3 comprises 11 residues. The chain's CDR3 is CSANSAYEQYF. The CDR3 DNA is TGCAGTGCGAATAGCGCCTACGAGCAGTACTTC.

V is TRBV5-6 and J is TRBJ2-6; 9 bases map to TRBD1. Germline V gene sequence: CDR1 SGHDT, CDR2 YYEEEE. The V segment lost 0 bases and the J segment 0 bases; nucleotides outside the gene matches: 7. CDR3 size: 19 residues. The CDR3 DNA reads TGTGCCAGCAGCTTGGGGGGACAGGGCCGGTTCTCTGGGGCCAACGTCCTGACTTTC. It translates to CASSLGGQGRFSGANVLTF.

The CDR3: CASRSASGHRNTEAFF. Written as DNA, the CDR3 is TGTGCCAGCAGATCCGCTTCGGGACACCGGAACACTGAAGCTTTCTTT. V usage is TRBV27 and J usage is TRBJ1-1, with a weak D call TRBD1 (6 bases). Trimming took 6 bases from V and 1 from J, leaving 18 bases between them. The V gene's germline CDR1 is MNHEY and CDR2 SMNVEV (reference sequence). CDR3 length equals 16 residues.

The V gene is TRBV7-9, the J gene TRBJ1-2; D may be TRBD1 (5 bases). CDR3 length: 14 amino acids. V shed 1 base and J shed 6 bases, with 12 bases lying between them. CDR1 is SEHNR and CDR2 is FQNEAQ in the germline V gene (reference sequence). CDR3: CASSLEGRAHGYTF. CDR3 in DNA: TGTGCCAGCAGCTTAGAAGGCAGGGCACATGGCTACACCTTC.

The chain joins TRBV3-1 (or the pseudogene TRBV3-2) to TRBJ2-7; D is perhaps TRBD2 (5 bases). The V and J ends lost 4 bases and 0 bases respectively, with 22 bases between them. The V gene's germline CDR1 is LGHDT and CDR2 YNNKEL (reference sequence). The CDR3 contains 18 residues. The CDR3 DNA reads TGTGCCAGCAGCCCCCTAGAGGGCAGGCCCGGCCGCTCCTACGAGCAGTACTTC. Protein sequence: CASSPLEGRPGRSYEQYF.

V is TRBV29-1 and J is TRBJ2-7; unclear D gene. CDR1 and CDR2 (germline): SQVTM, ANQGSEA. CDR3 size: 13 residues. Deletions cut 7 bases from V and 7 bases from J, with 20 bases between. The CDR3 reads CSARSSPFREQYF. The CDR3 region has the DNA TGCAGCGCAAGGTCCTCACCTTTCAGGGAGCAGTACTTC.

J is TRBJ1-1 and V is TRBV30, with a tentative D call TRBD1 (5 bases). Trimming left V 2 bases short and J 10 bases short, with 14 bases between. Germline-derived CDR1 and CDR2 are GTSNPN and SVGIG (reference sequence). CDR3 size: 12 residues. CDR3 in amino acids: CAWSLLGDGAFF. In DNA form, the CDR3 reads TGTGCCTGGAGTCTTTTAGGGGATGGAGCTTTCTTT.

The CDR3 protein is CASSSRPLASGANVLTF. CDR3 DNA: TGTGCCAGTAGTAGTCGGCCCCTAGCCTCTGGGGCCAACGTCCTGACTTTC. The chain joins TRBV19 to TRBJ2-6; D perhaps matches TRBD2 (5 bases). Germline CDR1 is LNHDA and CDR2 is SQIVND (reference sequence). The CDR3 has 17 amino acids. V gave up 4 bases and J gave up 0 bases, with 13 bases separating them.

The CDR3 DNA is TGTGCCAGCAGCCTCCTCGAGGGAGCCTCCTACAATGAGCAGTTCTTC. The encoded protein is CASSLLEGASYNEQFF. The V and J genes are TRBV14 and TRBJ2-1, with D perhaps matching TRBD2 (5 bases). V lost 4 bases to trimming and J lost 0 bases, with 13 bases between them. This CDR3 comprises 16 residues. Germline CDR1 is SGHDN and CDR2 is FVKESK.

This chain links TRBV18 with TRBJ1-5; D is possibly TRBD1 (5 bases). Trimming removed 3 bases from V and 2 bases from J, with 11 bases in between. The CDR3 is 15 residues long. Looked up from germline, CDR1 is KGHSH and CDR2 is LQKENI. In DNA, the CDR3 is TGTGCCAGCTCACCGGCAGGAGGGGGCAATCAGCCCCAGCATTTT. Translated, it gives CASSPAGGGNQPQHF.

This clone was counted a few times. The chain joins TRBV10-1 to TRBJ2-7; TRBD2 agrees at 8 bases. Losses at the gene ends were 8 bases for V and 6 bases for J; bases not matched to a gene: 21. The CDR3 has 17 residues. CDR1 and CDR2 from the germline V gene are WNHNN and SYGVQD (reference sequence). CDR3 bases: TGCGCCAGCTGTAGGCCCCTTCTGGCGGGAGGCGCTTCCGAGCAGTACTTC. Translating it yields CASCRPLLAGGASEQYF.

The chain recombines TRBV13 with TRBJ1-2, with D tentatively TRBD1 (5 bases). The length of the CDR3 is 13 residues. Trimming removed 0 bases from V and 7 bases from J, with 9 bases in between. CDR1 and CDR2 (germline): PRHDT, FYEKMQ (reference sequence). Here the CDR3 reads CASSLGRETGYTF. CDR3 in DNA: TGTGCCAGCAGCTTAGGCAGGGAAACTGGCTACACCTTC.

The rearrangement links TRBV3-1 (or the pseudogene TRBV3-2) to TRBJ1-4; 8 nucleotides match TRBD1. The germline CDR1 and CDR2 sequences are LGHDT and YNNKEL (reference sequence). The CDR3 is made up of 14 amino acids. V shed 7 bases and J 6 bases; nucleotides not matched to a gene: 7. CDR3 DNA: TGTGCCAGCAACCAGGGGGCGTATCATGAAAAACTGTTTTTT. Protein sequence: CASNQGAYHEKLFF.

Note on this clone: Other DNA sequences in this sample translate to the same CDR3. V and J are TRBV27 and TRBJ2-5; D is possibly TRBD1 (5 bases). CDR1 is MNHEY and CDR2 is SMNVEV in the germline V gene (reference sequence). The CDR3 contains 13 residues. Trimming stripped 2 bases from V and 3 bases from J, with 7 bases between. The CDR3 is CASSLGAKETQYF. The CDR3 bases are TGTGCCAGCAGTTTAGGGGCAAAAGAGACCCAGTACTTC.

The chain has TRBV19 and TRBJ2-1; D unresolved. Germline V lookup: CDR1 LNHDA, CDR2 SQIVND (reference sequence). This CDR3 has 16 amino acids. With 5 bases removed from V and 5 bases from J, the gap between germline ends came to 19 bases. In DNA, the CDR3 is TGTGCCAGTAGTTCGAGTCCGGGTGGCCCCAACAATGAGCAGTTCTTC. Its translation: CASSSSPGGPNNEQFF.

The rearrangement uses TRBV11-2 and TRBJ2-4, with no clear D. V was cut by 1 base and J by 0 bases, with 7 bases left in between. The length of the CDR3 is 15 residues. Germline CDR1 reads SGHAT; CDR2 reads FQNNGV. This CDR3 reads CASSLVLLAKNIQYF. The CDR3 bases are TGTGCCAGCAGCTTAGTGTTACTAGCCAAAAACATTCAGTACTTC.

This rearrangement joins TRBV12-5 to TRBJ2-3; possibly TRBD2 for D (5 bases). CDR1 is LGHNT, CDR2 FRNRAP, per germline. Trimming removed 3 bases from V and 4 bases from J, with 14 bases in between. CDR3 size: 15 residues. This CDR3 is CASGFSSSLADTQYF. The CDR3 nucleotides are TGTGCTAGTGGTTTTTCGTCTAGCTTGGCAGATACGCAGTATTTT.

The chain is built from TRBV6-5 and TRBJ1-5; D remains unclear. Trimming left V 7 bases short and J 2 bases short, with 9 bases between. Germline assignment: CDR1 MNHEY and CDR2 SVGAGI. The CDR3 loop spans 13 amino acids. As DNA, the CDR3 is TGTGCCAGCACCCCCGGGGGCAATCAGCCCCAGCATTTT. Translated: CASTPGGNQPQHF.

This clone was recorded at least ten times. This chain uses TRBV19 with TRBJ2-7; 7 nucleotides match TRBD1. J lost 0 bases, V lost 4 bases, and 6 bases had no gene match. This CDR3 contains 15 residues. From germline, CDR1 is LNHDA and CDR2 SQIVND (reference sequence). The DNA for the CDR3 is TGTGCCAGTAGTAGATCGGGACAGAGCTCCTACGAGCAGTACTTC. Translation gives CASSRSGQSSYEQYF.

The sample holds one count of this clone. The chain has TRBV6-5 and TRBJ2-1; 9 bases align to TRBD2. CDR1 and CDR2 (germline): MNHEY, SVGAGI. The V and J ends lost 3 bases and 0 bases, in that order; junction bases with no gene match: 0. The CDR3 extends over 15 amino acids. CDR3 protein: CASSYSGSSYNEQFF. In DNA form, the CDR3 reads TGTGCCAGCAGTTATAGCGGGAGCTCCTACAATGAGCAGTTCTTC.

The chain joins TRBV6-5 to TRBJ2-7; 9 bases are shared with TRBD1. Germline trimming cut 5 bases from V and 5 bases from J; bases unmatched to any gene: 7. From germline, CDR1 is MNHEY and CDR2 SVGAGI. The CDR3 has 14 amino acids. CDR3: CASSQGQGSNEQYF. CDR3 nucleotide sequence: TGTGCCAGCAGTCAGGGACAGGGTTCAAACGAGCAGTACTTC.

The gene calls are TRBV6-5 and TRBJ1-2; 9 positions match TRBD1. The junction had 7 bases not matched to a gene; V was cut back by 6 bases and J by 8 bases. The CDR3 spans 13 residues. Looked up from germline, CDR1 is MNHEY and CDR2 is SVGAGI. CDR3 residues: CASSLQGAQGYTF. DNA of the CDR3: TGTGCCAGCAGCTTACAGGGGGCGCAGGGCTACACCTTC.